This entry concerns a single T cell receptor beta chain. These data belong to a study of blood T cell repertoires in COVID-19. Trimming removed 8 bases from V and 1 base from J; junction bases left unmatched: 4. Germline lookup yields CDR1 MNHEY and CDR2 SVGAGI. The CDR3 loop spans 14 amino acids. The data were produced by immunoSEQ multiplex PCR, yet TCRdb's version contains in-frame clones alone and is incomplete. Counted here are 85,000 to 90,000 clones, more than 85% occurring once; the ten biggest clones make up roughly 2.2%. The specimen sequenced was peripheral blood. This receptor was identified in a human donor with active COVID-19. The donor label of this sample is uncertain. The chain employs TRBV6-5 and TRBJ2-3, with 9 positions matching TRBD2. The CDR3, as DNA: TGTGCCAGCGATCGCGGGGGGGGCACAGATACGCAGTATTTT. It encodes CASDRGGGTDTQYF.